These 14 T cell receptor beta chains were all obtained from the same sample, sequenced in a study of glioma-infiltrating T cells after dendritic cell vaccination. TCRdb's copy holds only in-frame clones and misses some; the assay was immunoSEQ multiplex PCR. Of around 62,000 clones in the sample, more than 75% are singletons; the top ten hold approximately 8.5%. The sample was blood, taken before dendritic cell vaccination. The receptor set was obtained from a human donor with glioblastoma.

This chain links TRBV15 with TRBJ2-7, with a tentative D call TRBD1 (5 bases). Trimming took 0 bases from V and 2 from J, leaving 17 bases between them. The length of the CDR3 is 17 residues. Germline V CDR1 and CDR2: LNHNV, YYDKDF (reference sequence). CDR3 coding DNA: TGTGCCACCAGCAGAGAGAAAGCCAGACAGTGGACCTACGAGCAGTACTTC. It encodes CATSREKARQWTYEQYF.

DNA for the CDR3: TGTGCCAGCAGCCCAGGGGGCCCCGGGGAGCTGTTTTTT. This gives the protein CASSPGGPGELFF. The chain recombines TRBV11-3 with TRBJ2-2; 8 nucleotides match TRBD1. This CDR3 comprises 13 residues. The V segment lost 5 bases and the J segment 6 bases; nucleotides outside the gene matches: 2. The germline V gene has CDR1 SGHNT and CDR2 YENEEA.

This chain joins TRBV2 and TRBJ2-3; a possible D gene is TRBD2 (6 bases). Germline-derived CDR1 and CDR2 are SNHLY and FYNNEI. The V and J ends lost 6 bases and 2 bases respectively, with 18 bases between them. The CDR3 consists of 16 residues. The CDR3 DNA reads TGTGCCAGCAGGGTCCTGGGACTCACACACACAGATACGCAGTATTTT. Encoded protein: CASRVLGLTHTDTQYF. The full variable domain, in which reference TRBV2 and TRBJ2-3 provide the parts outside the CDR3, is EPEVTQTPSHQVTQMGQEVILRCVPISNHLYFYWYRQILGQKVEFLVSFYNNEISEKSEIFDDQFSVERPDGSNFTLKIRSTKLEDSAMYFCASRVLGLTHTDTQYFGPGTRLTVL.

This clone was counted once. The V and J genes are TRBV30 and TRBJ2-7; no definite D call. Germline V CDR1 and CDR2: GTSNPN, SVGIG (reference sequence). The CDR3 runs 14 residues. Trimming took off 0 bases at V and 0 bases at J, with 9 bases between the two ends. The CDR3 nucleotides read TGTGCCTGGAGTGTACGTGTCAGCTCCTACGAGCAGTACTTC. This encodes CAWSVRVSSYEQYF.

V and J are TRBV14 and TRBJ1-1; possible D gene TRBD1, 5 bases. Germline CDR1 is SGHDN and CDR2 is FVKESK. Trimming removed 4 bases from V and 2 bases from J, with 14 bases in between. The CDR3 totals 15 residues. In DNA, the CDR3 is TGTGCCAGCAGCCTCTGGGGGGGTTCCAACACTGAAGCTTTCTTT. As protein: CASSLWGGSNTEAFF.

The chain couples TRBV4-1 to TRBJ2-7; 7 bases fit TRBD1. The CDR3 contains 14 residues. CDR1 is MGHRA and CDR2 is YSYEKL in the germline V gene. After removal of 3 bases from V and 0 bases from J, the junction contained 2 bases not matched to a gene. This CDR3 is CASSQTGISYEQYF. As DNA, the CDR3 is TGCGCCAGCAGCCAGACAGGGATCTCCTACGAGCAGTACTTC.

The table lists this clone with a count of one. The chain has TRBV2 and TRBJ2-1, with 7 bases fitting TRBD1. Germline V gene lookup returns CDR1 SNHLY and CDR2 FYNNEI. The CDR3 has 13 amino acids. V lost 11 bases, J lost 5 bases, and 9 bases stayed unmatched. DNA for the CDR3: TGTGCCTGCACCCCGACAGGGCACAATGAGCAGTTCTTC. It specifies CACTPTGHNEQFF.

This clone was detected once. J is TRBJ1-4 and V is TRBV6-5; D possibly corresponds to TRBD1 (6 bases). The CDR3 covers 15 residues. The V end lost 5 bases, the J end lost 8 bases, and 18 bases lay between the germline ends. Germline V gene sequence: CDR1 MNHEY, CDR2 SVGAGI. The CDR3 region has the DNA TGTGCCAGCAGTGGCGTGAGGGGGATGAGGGAAAAACTGTTTTTT. Protein: CASSGVRGMREKLFF.

The V call is TRBV5-1, the J call TRBJ2-3, with D tentatively TRBD1 (6 bases). Between the trimmed V and J ends, which lost 3 bases and 2 bases, there was a span of 10 bases. The V gene's germline CDR1 is SGHRS and CDR2 YFSETQ. CDR3 length: 14 residues. The CDR3 bases are TGCGCCAGCAGCTCGGGACACGCCACAGATACGCAGTATTTT. Translated, it gives CASSSGHATDTQYF.

The rearrangement joins TRBV10-2 to TRBJ2-3; 9 positions agree with TRBD1. Germline trimming cut 11 bases from V and 5 bases from J; bases unmatched to any gene: 5. The germline CDR1 and CDR2 sequences are WSHSY and SAAADI. The CDR3 is 12 residues long. CDR3 in DNA: TGCGCCGTACAGGGGGCGGGAGATACGCAGTATTTT. Encoded protein: CAVQGAGDTQYF.

This clone was counted a few times. The DNA for the CDR3 is TGTGCCAGCAGCGAGCTGGGAGGCTATGGCTACACCTTC. Encoded protein: CASSELGGYGYTF. This sequence joins TRBV11-2 and TRBJ1-2; D call uncertain. The CDR3 extends over 13 amino acids. CDR1 SGHAT and CDR2 FQNNGV come from the germline V gene. V was pared by 5 bases and J by 4 bases, with 11 bases between.

This chain's CDR3 is CSGAGMGVKYNEQFF. The CDR3 nucleotides read TGCAGCGGGGCGGGGATGGGGGTGAAATACAATGAGCAGTTCTTC. The gene calls are TRBV29-1 and TRBJ2-1, with D possibly matching TRBD2 (6 bases). Trimming left V 7 bases short and J 4 bases short, with 20 bases between. CDR3 length: 15 amino acids. Germline-derived CDR1 and CDR2 are SQVTM and ANQGSEA.

The V and J genes are TRBV5-1 and TRBJ1-5, with 7 bases that match TRBD1. Trimming removed 2 bases from V and 8 bases from J; junction bases left unmatched: 10. Germline V lookup: CDR1 SGHRS, CDR2 YFSETQ. The CDR3 runs 15 residues. The DNA for the CDR3 is TGCGCCAGCAGCTTTGGGACAGCCAACGCGGAGCCCCAGCATTTT. It specifies CASSFGTANAEPQHF.

This chain connects TRBV6-5 to TRBJ2-1; D remains ambiguous. The CDR3 runs to 11 residues. Germline values: CDR1 MNHEY, CDR2 SVGAGI. The V gene lost 10 bases and the J gene lost 10 bases, with 14 bases spanning the gap. The CDR3 here is CATSSPGEQFF. The CDR3 coding sequence is TGTGCCACCAGCTCCCCCGGGGAGCAGTTCTTC.